These 25 T cell receptor beta chains originate from one sample sequenced in a study of cytomegalovirus exposure and HLA in healthy donors (dated by TCRdb to about 2017). Libraries were made using the immunoSEQ multiplex PCR assay. Here the immuneACCESS table is served through TCRdb, limited to in-frame sequences with V and J called. Missing clones are a known gap in these copies; in checked studies unresolved V genes cover under half, and the rest lacks a known reason. In all, the sample holds about 150,000 clones, and just over 85% of those were seen once. The ten largest clonotypes hold 2.1% of the sample. Input material: PBMCs. The receptors originated from a human donor in good health.

The chain is built from TRBV2 and TRBJ2-7; a possible D gene is TRBD1 (6 bases). The germline V gene has CDR1 SNHLY and CDR2 FYNNEI. The CDR3 length is 15 residues. Trimming left V 1 base short and J 3 bases short, with 13 bases between. The CDR3 nucleotides read TGTGCCAGCAGTGAAGAACAGGGCGAATTCTACGAGCAGTACTTC. Protein sequence: CASSEEQGEFYEQYF. Using reference TRBV2 and TRBJ2-7 for the parts outside the CDR3, the full variable domain is EPEVTQTPSHQVTQMGQEVILRCVPISNHLYFYWYRQILGQKVEFLVSFYNNEISEKSEIFDDQFSVERPDGSNFTLKIRSTKLEDSAMYFCASSEEQGEFYEQYFGPGTRLTVT.

This clone was detected once. This rearrangement joins TRBV30 to TRBJ2-7; 13 bases are a match to TRBD2. There are 17 residues in the CDR3. Trimming removed 0 bases from V and 8 bases from J; junction bases left unmatched: 13. Germline CDR1 GTSNPN, CDR2 SVGIG (reference sequence). The CDR3 bases are TGTGCCTGGAGTGTCGGACTAGCGGGAGAATCCGGTTCCAAGCAGTACTTC. Amino acid sequence: CAWSVGLAGESGSKQYF.

The rearrangement joins TRBV6-6 to TRBJ2-7, with 13 bases identical to TRBD2. The length of the CDR3 is 16 residues. Per germline, CDR1 MNHNY and CDR2 SVGAGI (reference sequence). Losses at the gene ends were 6 bases for V and 6 bases for J; bases not matched to a gene: 11. DNA for the CDR3: TGTGCCAGCAGCTACACTAGCGGGGGGGCGTCGAGCGAGCAGTACTTC. Translating gives CASSYTSGGASSEQYF.

The chain carries TRBV6-5 and TRBJ1-1; 12 bases agree with TRBD1. V was pared by 6 bases and J by 4 bases, with 3 bases of the junction left unmatched. The CDR3 has 14 amino acids. Germline-derived CDR1 and CDR2 are MNHEY and SVGAGI. The CDR3 region is CASRRGQGATEAFF. DNA for the CDR3: TGTGCCAGCAGAAGGGGACAGGGGGCCACTGAAGCTTTCTTT.

The chain uses TRBV5-1 and TRBJ1-4; 9 bases are shared with TRBD1. The trim removed 1 base at V and 8 bases at J, leaving 6 bases unmatched. In germline, CDR1 is SGHRS, CDR2 YFSETQ. The CDR3 consists of 15 residues. The CDR3 DNA follows: TGCGCCAGCAGCTTGTCAGCGGGACAGGGCGAAAAACTGTTTTTT. As protein: CASSLSAGQGEKLFF. The whole variable domain, filled in from reference TRBV5-1 and TRBJ1-4, reads KAGVTQTPRYLIKTRGQQVTLSCSPISGHRSVSWYQQTPGQGLQFLFEYFSETQRNKGNFPGRFSGRQFSNSRSEMNVSTLELGDSALYLCASSLSAGQGEKLFFGSGTQLSVL.

J is TRBJ1-4 and V is TRBV10-3; D is possibly TRBD1 (5 bases). Trimming cost V 3 bases and J 7 bases, with 21 bases left between them. The CDR3 totals 17 residues. Germline CDR1 and CDR2: ENHRY and SYGVKD. The CDR3 nucleotides read TGTGCCATCAGTGAACCCTATGGCGCAGGGCAAATTGAAAAACTGTTTTTT. Translated, it gives CAISEPYGAGQIEKLFF.

This sequence joins TRBV11-2 and TRBJ2-3; D possibly corresponds to TRBD2 (6 bases). The CDR3 is made up of 16 amino acids. Germline CDR1 is SGHAT and CDR2 is FQNNGV. V was cut by 5 bases and J by 3 bases, with 18 bases left in between. The CDR3 DNA reads TGTGCCAGCAGCCCCCAGAAGGTGGGGAGGACAGATACGCAGTATTTT. The encoded protein is CASSPQKVGRTDTQYF. Complete variable domain (other parts from reference TRBV11-2 and TRBJ2-3): EAGVAQSPRYKIIEKRQSVAFWCNPISGHATLYWYQQILGQGPKLLIQFQNNGVVDDSQLPKDRFSAERLKGVDSTLKIQPAKLEDSAVYLCASSPQKVGRTDTQYFGPGTRLTVL.

V gene TRBV11-2 combines with J gene TRBJ2-2; 10 nucleotides align to TRBD1. This CDR3 is 16 amino acids long. Trimming took 3 bases from V and 10 from J; bases not matched to a gene: 11. Germline lookup yields CDR1 SGHAT and CDR2 FQNNGV. The CDR3 loop is CASSLTGTGARLELFF. In nucleotides, the CDR3 is TGTGCCAGCAGCTTGACCGGGACAGGGGCACGATTGGAGCTGTTTTTT.

This sequence joins TRBV13 and TRBJ1-1; D unresolved. Germline loops: CDR1 PRHDT, CDR2 FYEKMQ (reference sequence). The V and J ends lost 2 bases and 0 bases respectively, with 7 bases between them. The CDR3 covers 14 residues. The CDR3, as DNA: TGTGCCAGCAGCTTACTAAGATTGAACACTGAAGCTTTCTTT. Amino acids: CASSLLRLNTEAFF.

J is TRBJ2-7 and V is TRBV7-9; D is possibly TRBD1 (5 bases). Trimming took off 3 bases at V and 2 bases at J, with 11 bases between the two ends. CDR1 is SEHNR and CDR2 is FQNEAQ in the germline V gene (reference sequence). This CDR3 has 14 amino acids. This chain's CDR3 is CASSFSGNPYEQYF. Written as DNA, the CDR3 is TGTGCCAGCAGCTTCTCAGGGAACCCCTACGAGCAGTACTTC.

The V call is TRBV27, the J call TRBJ2-3; TRBD1 might be the D (5 bases). This CDR3 region has 16 residues. V was shortened by 6 bases and J by 0 bases, with 16 bases between the two germline ends. Germline CDR1 and CDR2: MNHEY and SMNVEV (reference sequence). CDR3 residues: CASSRLDKTSTDTQYF. DNA for the CDR3: TGTGCCAGCAGCCGACTGGACAAGACTAGCACAGATACGCAGTATTTT.

The chain joins TRBV27 to TRBJ2-7; no clear D gene. Looked up from germline, CDR1 is MNHEY and CDR2 is SMNVEV (reference sequence). The CDR3 contains 12 residues. V shed 3 bases and J shed 8 bases, with 11 bases lying between them. The CDR3 DNA follows: TGTGCCAGCAGTTTCTCAGGTGCCAAGCAGTACTTC. Translated, it gives CASSFSGAKQYF.

This chain uses TRBV2 with TRBJ1-5; 11 bases line up with TRBD1. J gave up 7 bases and V 7 bases, and 6 bases lay outside the gene matches. Germline lookup yields CDR1 SNHLY and CDR2 FYNNEI. The length of the CDR3 is 14 residues. The CDR3 nucleotides are TGTGCCAGCATGCGGACAGGGGGCGGGCAGCCCCAGCATTTT. Protein sequence: CASMRTGGGQPQHF. Full variable domain (outside the CDR3, taken from reference TRBV2 and TRBJ1-5): EPEVTQTPSHQVTQMGQEVILRCVPISNHLYFYWYRQILGQKVEFLVSFYNNEISEKSEIFDDQFSVERPDGSNFTLKIRSTKLEDSAMYFCASMRTGGGQPQHFGDGTRLSIL.

A word on this clone: The junction and the germline gene differ at one end; a read error may be behind it. The CDR3 loop is CASSEFRLPGYTSPLHF. Written as DNA, the CDR3 is TGTGCCAGCAGTGAATTCCGTCTGCCAGGGTATACTTCACCCCTCCACTTT. The chain employs TRBV25-1 and TRBJ1-6; D is perhaps TRBD1 (5 bases). The CDR3 length is 17 residues. CDR1 MGHDK and CDR2 SYGVNS come from the germline V gene.

The chain has TRBV27 and TRBJ2-2, with 8 bases matching TRBD2. CDR1 and CDR2 (germline): MNHEY, SMNVEV (reference sequence). The CDR3 has 14 residues. Germline trimming cut 8 bases from V and 0 bases from J; bases unmatched to any gene: 2. In DNA, the CDR3 is TGTGCCAGCCAGGGACTAGCGAACACCGGGGAGCTGTTTTTT. This sequence encodes CASQGLANTGELFF.

CDR3 amino acids: CASSPGKPWGNQPQHF. In nucleotides, the CDR3 is TGTGCCAGCAGCCCCGGGAAACCCTGGGGCAATCAGCCCCAGCATTTT. The chain uses TRBV7-2 and TRBJ1-5, with D unclear. Germline assignment: CDR1 SGHTA and CDR2 FQGNSA. The CDR3 has 16 amino acids. V lost 5 bases, J lost 2 bases, and 16 bases lay in between.

This chain links TRBV19 with TRBJ1-1, with D possibly being TRBD1 (6 bases). Trimming left V 3 bases short and J 4 bases short, with 15 bases between. This CDR3 comprises 15 residues. Germline-derived CDR1 and CDR2 are LNHDA and SQIVND (reference sequence). The CDR3 DNA sequence: TGTGCCAGTAGTATGAACTCGCAGGGGCGCACTGAAGCTTTCTTT. It encodes CASSMNSQGRTEAFF.

The V gene is TRBV18, the J gene TRBJ2-1; D call uncertain. The germline CDR1 and CDR2 sequences are KGHSH and LQKENI. V was trimmed by 5 bases and J by 0 bases, leaving 8 bases between them. CDR3 length: 14 residues. CDR3 DNA sequence: TGTGCCAGCTCATCCGAGCTCTCCTACAATGAGCAGTTCTTC. Its protein is CASSSELSYNEQFF.

This chain links TRBV4-1 with TRBJ1-1, with D tentatively TRBD1 (6 bases). The germline V gene has CDR1 MGHRA and CDR2 YSYEKL. The V and J ends lost 6 bases and 6 bases respectively, with 17 bases between them. The CDR3 length is 14 residues. DNA of the CDR3: TGCGCCAGCAGTCAGCCAACAGGGTCCCCTGAAGCTTTCTTT. Translation: CASSQPTGSPEAFF.

This chain joins TRBV27 and TRBJ1-5; D may be TRBD1 (5 bases). Germline CDR1 and CDR2: MNHEY and SMNVEV (reference sequence). There are 14 residues in the CDR3. The germline V and J ends were trimmed by 7 bases and 6 bases, with 16 bases remaining between them. The DNA of the CDR3 is TGTGCCAGCAACACGGGGGGGTCAAGTCAGCCCCAGCATTTT. Protein: CASNTGGSSQPQHF.

This clone showed up just once. CDR3 in amino acids: CASSFDLARHREQYF. The CDR3 DNA reads as TGTGCCAGCAGTTTCGATTTAGCGCGGCACCGCGAGCAGTACTTC. The gene calls are TRBV27 and TRBJ2-7, with D possibly TRBD2 on 5 matching bases. The V end was cut by 3 bases, the J end by 6 bases, with 18 bases between. The CDR3 spans 15 residues. From germline, CDR1 is MNHEY and CDR2 SMNVEV (reference sequence).

The genes are TRBV9 and TRBJ2-1; TRBD2 aligns across 9 bases. Trimming removed 0 bases from V and 7 bases from J; junction bases left unmatched: 5. The CDR3 loop spans 15 amino acids. Germline CDR1 SGDLS, CDR2 YYNGEE. This CDR3 is CASSVGGGGANEQFF. In DNA, the CDR3 is TGTGCCAGCAGCGTAGGGGGCGGGGGGGCGAATGAGCAGTTCTTC.

V gene TRBV5-1 combines with J gene TRBJ2-1; possible D gene TRBD2, 5 bases. The CDR3 runs 14 residues. Germline CDR1 is SGHRS and CDR2 is YFSETQ. The V and J ends lost 5 bases and 0 bases respectively, with 9 bases between them. CDR3 nucleotides: TGCGCCAGCAGTATCGGAGGCTCCTACAATGAGCAGTTCTTC. The encoded protein is CASSIGGSYNEQFF.

This clone was recorded once. This rearrangement joins TRBV18 to TRBJ1-4; unclear D gene. The CDR3 is 13 residues long. V lost 3 bases and J 6 bases, leaving 8 bases between the germline ends. Per the germline V gene, CDR1 is KGHSH and CDR2 is LQKENI. CDR3 bases: TGTGCCAGCTCACCTGTGGGAGATGAAAAACTGTTTTTT. It is translated as CASSPVGDEKLFF. Complete variable domain (other parts from reference TRBV18 and TRBJ1-4): NAGVMQNPRHLVRRRGQEARLRCSPMKGHSHVYWYRQLPEEGLKFMVYLQKENIIDESGMPKERFSAEFPKEGPSILRIQQVVRGDSAAYFCASSPVGDEKLFFGSGTQLSVL.

The chain joins TRBV5-6 to TRBJ1-2, with D possibly matching TRBD1 (5 bases). Germline V gene lookup returns CDR1 SGHDT and CDR2 YYEEEE. The CDR3 runs 14 residues. The V gene lost 0 bases and the J gene lost 9 bases, with 15 bases spanning the gap. CDR3 nucleotide sequence: TGTGCCAGCAGCTTGGTCGGGGACTGGGGGAGCTACACCTTC. This codes for CASSLVGDWGSYTF.